Listed below are T cell receptor beta chains from one sample, sequenced in a study of spatial heterogeneity in lung cancer. TCRdb itself ran the 5' RACE reads through MiXCR, one entry per CDR3 protein. The table has around 48,000 distinct CDR3 sequences, about 5.8% seen once. This material consisted of PBMCs, taken at surgery. Source of these receptors: a male donor with early-stage non-small cell lung cancer. CDR3s include the opening cysteine and the closing phenylalanine or tryptophan. The order of the fields is D gene, clone size, V gene, J gene, CDR3 DNA, CDR3 protein. D genes are given only for firm matches. A clone size is listed for some rows: how often the clone was seen (once, few, many), or a class if it is expanded.

TRBD2	many	TRBV24-1	TRBJ2-5	TGTGCCACCAGTGATTTCACCCCCCGGACTAGCGGGAGGGCCGGGCAAGAGACCCAGTACTTC	CATSDFTPRTSGRAGQETQYF
.	many	TRBV7-9	TRBJ2-3	TGTGCCAGCAGCCGGATGGGGGGAGGAACAGATACGCAGTATTTT	CASSRMGGGTDTQYF
TRBD1	many	TRBV19	TRBJ2-3	TGTGCCAGTAGTGCATCCGCAGGGGGATATACGCAGTATTTT	CASSASAGGYTQYF
.	many	TRBV20-1	TRBJ2-1	TGCAGTGCTAGGGCAGCCTACTACAATGAGCAGTTCTTC	CSARAAYYNEQFF
.	many	TRBV4-3	TRBJ2-3	TGCGCCAGCAGCCACGCCGACCAGGGGCCCCCAACGCAGTATTTT	CASSHADQGPPTQYF
.	many	TRBV5-6	TRBJ2-7	TGTGCCAGCAGCTTGTGGGGGGACCTGGGGACCTACGAGCAGTACTTC	CASSLWGDLGTYEQYF
.	many	TRBV27	TRBJ2-1	TGTGCCAGCAACGGCCTTTTGAGCCATGAGCAGTTCTTC	CASNGLLSHEQFF
TRBD1	many	TRBV20-1	TRBJ1-2	TGCAGTGCCCCATCCGGGACAGGCAATGGCTACACCTTC	CSAPSGTGNGYTF
.	.	TRBV27	TRBJ2-3	TGTGCCAGCATCCAGCAGACAGGTGCGAGGGATACGCAGTATTTT	CASIQQTGARDTQYF
TRBD2	many	TRBV20-1	TRBJ2-7	TGCAGTGCTAGAACGCCGCCCGGGACTAGCGGGAGGGCGAGCGGCGAGCAGTACTTC	CSARTPPGTSGRASGEQYF
.	many	TRBV4-3	TRBJ2-5	TGCGCCAGCAGCCAAGGGCGGACTTACCAAGAGACCCAGTACTTC	CASSQGRTYQETQYF
.	many	TRBV28	TRBJ2-1	TGTGCCAGCAGTTTACCAGAGGCGGTCTATGAGCAGTTCTTC	CASSLPEAVYEQFF
.	.	TRBV9	TRBJ2-3	TGTGCCAGCAGTGCCCGACTAGACGCGGATACGCAGTATTTT	CASSARLDADTQYF
.	.	TRBV3-2	TRBJ1-1	TGTGCCAGCAGCCAACGGGGGAAGGCCATGAACACTGAAGCTTTCTTT	CASSQRGKAMNTEAFF
.	many	TRBV2	TRBJ1-2	TGTGCCGGGGGGTCATGGTATGGCTACACCTTC	CAGGSWYGYTF
TRBD1	many	TRBV7-2	TRBJ2-5	TGTGCCAGCAGCTTAGGGTGGACAGGGCAAGAGACCCAGTACTTC	CASSLGWTGQETQYF
TRBD1	.	TRBV6-2/TRBV6-3	TRBJ1-4	TGTGCCAGCAGTACCGCTACAGGGGGCGCGGGAGAAAAACTGTTTTTT	CASSTATGGAGEKLFF
TRBD2	many	TRBV20-1	TRBJ2-7	TGCAGTGCTAAGGGACTAGCGGGAGGCGAGCAGTACTTC	CSAKGLAGGEQYF
.	many	TRBV7-9	TRBJ1-1	TGTGCCAGCAGCCCCGGGGGGGTGAACACTGAAGCTTTCTTT	CASSPGGVNTEAFF
.	many	TRBV2	TRBJ2-7	TGTGCCAGCAGTGAACGACAGCTAAGTTCCTACGAGCAGTACTTC	CASSERQLSSYEQYF
TRBD1	many	TRBV20-1	TRBJ2-1	TGCAGTGCCACCCGGGACAGGTCCTTGGAGCAGTTCTTC	CSATRDRSLEQFF
.	.	TRBV20-1	TRBJ1-1	TGCAGTGCTAGTAGAAACACTGAAGCTTTCTTT	CSASRNTEAFF
TRBD1	many	TRBV20-1	TRBJ1-5	TGCAGTGCTCTTGCAGGGGGGACCGATCAGCCCCAGCATTTT	CSALAGGTDQPQHF
.	few	TRBV5-1	TRBJ2-1	TGCGCCAGCAGCTTGGCCCGGGACGGCAACAATGAGCAGTTCTTC	CASSLARDGNNEQFF